The 5 T cell receptor beta chains below come from one sample, sequenced in a study of blood T cell repertoires in COVID-19 (dated by TCRdb to the early 2020s). Library preparation was by the immunoSEQ multiplex PCR assay. TCRdb limited this immuneACCESS table to in-frame rearrangements with V and J called. A share of clones is missing; checked studies link under half to unresolved V genes, and the rest is unexplained. The sample includes 60,000 to 75,000 clones, with approximately 82% observed a single time. Of the sample, over 7.5% is held by the ten largest clones. Sequencing was done on a sample of peripheral blood. Receptors originate from a woman aged 80 or over with acute or convalescent COVID-19.

The chain employs TRBV10-3 and TRBJ2-7; the match to TRBD1 covers 12 bases. From germline, CDR1 is ENHRY and CDR2 SYGVKD. The V gene end was trimmed by 3 bases and the J gene end by 3 bases; junction bases not matched to a gene: 3. There are 15 residues in the CDR3. The CDR3 nucleotides read TGTGCCATCAGTGACGGGACAGGGGGCGGCTACGAGCAGTACTTC. Protein sequence: CAISDGTGGGYEQYF.

V gene TRBV4-1 combines with J gene TRBJ2-7; D gene ambiguous. The CDR3 loop spans 14 amino acids. Trimming took 1 base from V and 2 from J, leaving 9 bases between them. Germline CDR1 and CDR2: MGHRA and YSYEKL. In nucleotides, the CDR3 is TGCGCCAGCAGCCAAGGTAACGGTCCCTACGAGCAGTACTTC. Protein sequence: CASSQGNGPYEQYF.

The chain employs TRBV19 and TRBJ1-5; TRBD1 matches at 10 bases. The CDR3 runs to 19 residues. With V trimmed by 4 bases and J by 2 bases, 14 bases remained unmatched. CDR1 and CDR2 (germline): LNHDA, SQIVND (reference sequence). The CDR3 coding sequence is TGTGCCAGTAGTACTAACGACAGGGGGCTCAGTAATGGCAATCAGCCCCAGCATTTT. Translated, it gives CASSTNDRGLSNGNQPQHF.

This sequence joins TRBV6-5 and TRBJ1-2; possible D gene TRBD1, 5 bases. Trimming cost V 8 bases and J 6 bases, with 16 bases left between them. Looked up from germline, CDR1 is MNHEY and CDR2 is SVGAGI. The CDR3 covers 13 residues. The CDR3 is CASLGGVSHGYTF. The CDR3 bases are TGTGCCAGCCTCGGGGGAGTGTCCCATGGCTACACCTTC.

The chain combines TRBV11-3 with TRBJ2-3; D gene ambiguous. The V gene's germline CDR1 is SGHNT and CDR2 YENEEA. The length of the CDR3 is 17 residues. Trimming cost V 1 base and J 0 bases, with 14 bases left between them. The CDR3 is CASSLVVGGLSTDTQYF. CDR3 bases: TGTGCCAGCAGCTTAGTCGTGGGTGGGCTAAGCACAGATACGCAGTATTTT.